A selection of T cell receptor beta chains follows, all from one sample in a study of technical replicates of blood from a handful of donors. This table comes from immunoSEQ multiplex PCR, and its TCRdb copy is limited to in-frame clones, with some not included. Found here are tens of thousands of clones, 91% of them singletons; the top ten hold around 0.34%. Sequencing used T cells isolated from PBMCs. All receptors come from a human donor in good health. Some clones in this sample may be carry-over from other donors' samples. The CDR3 runs from the conserved cysteine through the conserved F or W. D genes are given only for firm matches. Clone size is shown for a subset of rows, as once, few, many or a class of expanded clone.

>-|TRBV5-1|few|TRBJ1-2
TGCGCCAGCAGCTTGGCCGGGGGTGACTATGGCTACACCTTC
CASSLAGGDYGYTF
>TRBD2|TRBV5-5|once|TRBJ2-1
TGTGCCAGCAGCTTTACTAGCGGGGGCTACAATGAGCAGTTCTTC
CASSFTSGGYNEQFF
>-|TRBV6-5|-|TRBJ2-2
TGTGCCAGCGGTGGCAGGGTCCCCGGGGAGCTGTTTTTT
CASGGRVPGELFF
>-|TRBV10-1|-|TRBJ1-1
TGCGCCAGCAGTGAGAACTTATCCCCGAAAACTGAAGCTTTCTTT
CASSENLSPKTEAFF
>-|TRBV11-2|few|TRBJ2-3
TGTGCCAGTACCGGGAGATTCACAGATACGCAGTATTTT
CASTGRFTDTQYF
>TRBD2|TRBV7-9|-|TRBJ2-7
TGTGCCAGCAGCTTGTACAGCGGGGGGGGAACCTACGAGCAGTACTTC
CASSLYSGGGTYEQYF
>-|TRBV5-8|-|TRBJ1-5
TGTGCCAGCAGCTACGCCGGGAGCCCTAATCAGCCCCAGCATTTT
CASSYAGSPNQPQHF
>-|TRBV28|-|TRBJ2-3
TGTGCCAGCAGGAAAGGGGTGGGAGATACGCAGTATTTT
CASRKGVGDTQYF
>-|TRBV2|-|TRBJ1-4
TGTGCCAGCAGTGAGTTGGTCAGTGCAACTAATGAAAAACTGTTTTTT
CASSELVSATNEKLFF
>-|TRBV13|-|TRBJ1-2
TGTGCCAGCAGCTTAATGCAGGACTGGACGAACTATGGCTACACCTTC
CASSLMQDWTNYGYTF
>-|TRBV7-6|-|TRBJ1-4
TGTGCCAGCAGCTTAGGAAGGCAGGGTCATAATGAAAAACTGTTTTTT
CASSLGRQGHNEKLFF
>TRBD2|TRBV7-9|-|TRBJ2-1
TGTGCCAGCAGCGCCCGGACTAGCGGGGCCTACAATGAGCAGTTCTTC
CASSARTSGAYNEQFF
>-|TRBV6-5|once|TRBJ1-1
TGTGCCAGCAGTTACTCGGGACAACTCTACACTGAAGCTTTCTTT
CASSYSGQLYTEAFF
>-|TRBV6-1|-|TRBJ1-2
TGTGCCAGCAGAGGGGGACGAGTAGGCTATGGCTACACCTTC
CASRGGRVGYGYTF
>-|TRBV2|-|TRBJ2-5
TGTGCCAGCAGAGCAAGCGCGGAGACCCAGTACTTC
CASRASAETQYF
>-|TRBV6-5|once|TRBJ2-5
TGTGCCAGCAGTTACGTCAGGGAAAGGCAAGAGACCCAGTACTTC
CASSYVRERQETQYF
>TRBD1|TRBV5-4|-|TRBJ2-7
TGTGCCAGCAGCTTTGGGACAGTGACAATCACCTACGAGCAGTACTTC
CASSFGTVTITYEQYF
>-|TRBV9|-|TRBJ2-5
TGTGCCAGCAGCGTAGAAGAACGCTACGCGGGGACCCAGTACTTC
CASSVEERYAGTQYF
>TRBD1|TRBV5-4|-|TRBJ2-1
TGTGCCAGCAGCTCGGGACAGGGGGCAAATGAGCAGTTCTTC
CASSSGQGANEQFF
>-|TRBV2|-|TRBJ2-7
TGTGCCAGCGGTGGTCAGGTGTCCTCCTACGAGCAGTACTTC
CASGGQVSSYEQYF
>TRBD2|TRBV5-8|-|TRBJ2-3
TGTGCCAGCAGCGAAGGACTAGCGGGAGTACCTGGCACAGATACGCAGTATTTT
CASSEGLAGVPGTDTQYF
>TRBD2|TRBV27|-|TRBJ2-7
TGTGCCAGCAGCTCCACTCGGACTAGCGGCTACGAGCAGTACTTC
CASSSTRTSGYEQYF
>TRBD2|TRBV18|-|TRBJ2-2
TGTGCCAGCTCTGATCGGGCTAGCGGCCAGAGCGGGGAGCTGTTTTTT
CASSDRASGQSGELFF
>-|TRBV9|-|TRBJ2-2
TGTGCCAGCAGTCTCACAGGGAGGAACACCGGGGAGCTGTTTTTT
CASSLTGRNTGELFF
>-|TRBV7-9|-|TRBJ2-1
TGTGCCAGCAGCCCCGCCGCCGCAGGATACAATGAGCAGTTCTTC
CASSPAAAGYNEQFF
>-|TRBV5-4|-|TRBJ1-1
TGTGCCAGCAGCTTGGGGTTTTTTGTGAGGGATACTGAAGCTTTCTTT
CASSLGFFVRDTEAFF
>-|TRBV29-1|-|TRBJ2-7
TGCAGCGTTGTACAGCCTAAATCCTACGAGCAGTACTTC
CSVVQPKSYEQYF
>TRBD1|TRBV6-5|-|TRBJ1-1
TGTGCCAGCAGTTATGGACAGGTGAACACTGAAGCTTTCTTT
CASSYGQVNTEAFF
>TRBD2|TRBV6-1|once|TRBJ2-5
TGTGCCAGCAGTATCCTAGCGGGGACCCAAGAGACCCAGTACTTC
CASSILAGTQETQYF
>-|TRBV7-9|-|TRBJ1-4
TGTGCCAGCCGGTCGGCAGACTTTAATGAAAAACTGTTTTTT
CASRSADFNEKLFF
>TRBD2|TRBV5-1|-|TRBJ2-7
TGCGCCAGCAGCTTGGCCCTACCGGGAGGGGGCGAGCAGTACTTC
CASSLALPGGGEQYF
>TRBD1|TRBV27|-|TRBJ2-7
TGTGCCAGCAGTTTTTTGGTGGGACAGCACTCCTACGAGCAGTACTTC
CASSFLVGQHSYEQYF
>-|TRBV5-1|-|TRBJ1-2
TGCGCCAGCAGGGCAGGACTCGGGAAGGGATTTAACTATGGCTACACCTTC
CASRAGLGKGFNYGYTF
>-|TRBV5-4|few|TRBJ1-1
TGTGCCAGCAGCTTGGTCCCAAACACTGAAGCTTTCTTT
CASSLVPNTEAFF
>TRBD1|TRBV7-8|-|TRBJ2-1
TGTGCCAGCAGCTTTCCGGACAGGGGGCTCAATGAGCAGTTCTTC
CASSFPDRGLNEQFF
>-|TRBV19|-|TRBJ2-1
TGTGCCAGTAGTACCTCGGCCGGGGATGTCTACAATGAGCAGTTCTTC
CASSTSAGDVYNEQFF
>-|TRBV7-9|-|TRBJ2-1
TGTGCCAGCAGCTTCGGGATGAATGAGCAGTTCTTC
CASSFGMNEQFF
>TRBD2|TRBV28|-|TRBJ2-7
TGTGCCAGCAAAAGCACTAGCGGGATCAACTACGAGCAGTACTTC
CASKSTSGINYEQYF
>-|TRBV27|-|TRBJ2-1
TGTGCCAGCTTTACCGGAGTAGGGACAATCGGTGAGCAGTTCTTC
CASFTGVGTIGEQFF
>-|TRBV14|-|TRBJ2-7
TGTGCCAGCAGTCTTCTCGGGACTCCTGACTCCTACGAGCAGTACTTC
CASSLLGTPDSYEQYF
>-|TRBV5-1|-|TRBJ2-7
TGCGCCAGCAGCCCCGTCACCGGGACACTAAACTACGAGCAGTACTTC
CASSPVTGTLNYEQYF
>-|TRBV6-6|-|TRBJ2-7
TGTGCCAGCAGTTACTCCTACGACAGAGCCTACGAGCAGTACTTC
CASSYSYDRAYEQYF
>TRBD1|TRBV28|-|TRBJ1-5
TGTGCCAGCAGTTCCCCGGGACAGGGGAATTTGGTTCAGCCCCAGCATTTT
CASSSPGQGNLVQPQHF
>TRBD1|TRBV9|-|TRBJ1-4
TGTGCCAGCAGCGAACAGGGGGTGGCTACTAATGAAAAACTGTTTTTT
CASSEQGVATNEKLFF
>TRBD1|TRBV9|-|TRBJ2-2
TGTGCCAGCAGCCTCGGGGACAGCCTCTCGAACACCGGGGAGCTGTTTTTT
CASSLGDSLSNTGELFF
>-|TRBV6-5|-|TRBJ1-6
TGTGCCAGCAGTTACCAGAGGGCGTCGAATTCACCCCTCCACTTT
CASSYQRASNSPLHF
>-|TRBV28|-|TRBJ1-5
TGTGCCAGCAGTTTCCAGGGCGATCAGCCCCAGCATTTT
CASSFQGDQPQHF
>TRBD1|TRBV7-3|-|TRBJ1-2
TGTGCCAGCAGCACGACAGGGGACTATGGCTACACCTTC
CASSTTGDYGYTF
>-|TRBV7-6|-|TRBJ2-1
TGTGCCAGCAGCCCTTGGAGGACGGGAGAAGACAATGAGCAGTTCTTC
CASSPWRTGEDNEQFF
>-|TRBV7-9|few|TRBJ1-1
TGTGCCAGCAGCTTAGTGGAGTTCATGAACACTGAAGCTTTCTTT
CASSLVEFMNTEAFF
>TRBD2|TRBV4-1|-|TRBJ2-3
TGCGCCAGCAGCCAAGATATGCGGGGGGGCACCAGCACAGATACGCAGTATTTT
CASSQDMRGGTSTDTQYF
>-|TRBV28|-|TRBJ1-2
TGTGCCAGCAGTTTGGAGTTTGGTGGCTACACCTTC
CASSLEFGGYTF
>-|TRBV6-6|once|TRBJ2-1
TGTGCCAGCGGGGCTCCATACAATGAGCAGTTCTTC
CASGAPYNEQFF
>TRBD2|TRBV28|-|TRBJ2-7
TGTGCCAGCAGCCTACCTCCGGGACTAGCATTAACCTACGAGCAGTACTTC
CASSLPPGLALTYEQYF
>TRBD2|TRBV4-1|-|TRBJ2-3
TGCGCCAGCAGCCAAGGACTAGCGGGAGTAGGTGGAGATACGCAGTATTTT
CASSQGLAGVGGDTQYF